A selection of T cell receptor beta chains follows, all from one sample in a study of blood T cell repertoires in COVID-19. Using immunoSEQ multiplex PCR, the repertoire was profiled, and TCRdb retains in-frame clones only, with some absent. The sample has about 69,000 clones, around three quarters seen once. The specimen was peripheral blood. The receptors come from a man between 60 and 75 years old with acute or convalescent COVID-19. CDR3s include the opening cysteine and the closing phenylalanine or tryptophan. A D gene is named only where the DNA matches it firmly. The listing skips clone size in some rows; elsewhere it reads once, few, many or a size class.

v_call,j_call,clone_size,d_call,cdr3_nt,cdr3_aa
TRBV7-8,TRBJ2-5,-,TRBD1,TGTGCCAGCAGCTGGGACAGGGGGGTAGAGACCCAGTACTTC,CASSWDRGVETQYF
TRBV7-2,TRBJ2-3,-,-,TGTGCCAGCAGCTTAATGGGGGGGCCCACAGATACGCAGTATTTT,CASSLMGGPTDTQYF
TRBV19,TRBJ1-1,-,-,TGTGCCACTCGAAAAGAGGGTAGGAACACTGAAGCTTTCTTT,CATRKEGRNTEAFF
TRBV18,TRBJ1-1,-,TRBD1,TGTGCCAGCTCACCACAGGGGGCAGGGGCTGAAGCTTTCTTT,CASSPQGAGAEAFF
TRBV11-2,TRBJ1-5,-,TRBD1,TGTGCCAGCAGTAAGGGGGCGGACAATCAGCCCCAGCATTTT,CASSKGADNQPQHF
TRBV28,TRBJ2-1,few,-,TGTGCCAGCAGGGGGAGCTCCTACAATGAGCAGTTCTTC,CASRGSSYNEQFF
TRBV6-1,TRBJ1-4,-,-,TGTGCCAGCAGTGAACAGACAGCTTATAATGAAAAACTGTTTTTT,CASSEQTAYNEKLFF
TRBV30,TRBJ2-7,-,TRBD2,TGTGCCTGGAGTAAAACTAGCGGGGGGGCAAGCGAGCAGTACTTC,CAWSKTSGGASEQYF
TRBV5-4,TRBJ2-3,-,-,TGTGCCAGCAGCTTGCGGGAAGACACAGATACGCAGTATTTT,CASSLREDTDTQYF
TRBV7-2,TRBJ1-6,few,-,TGTGCCAGCAGCTTATCCAGGGGAGGGGATTCACCCCTCCACTTT,CASSLSRGGDSPLHF
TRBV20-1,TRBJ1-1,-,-,TGCAGTGCGAGTACCCCTAGGAACACTGAAGCTTTCTTT,CSASTPRNTEAFF
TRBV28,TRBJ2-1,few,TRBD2,TGTGCCAGCAGTTTAGATGCTAGCGGTTATGAGCAGTTCTTC,CASSLDASGYEQFF
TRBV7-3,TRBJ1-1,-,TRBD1,TGTGCCAGCAGCAAGGGACAGATGAACACTGAAGCTTTCTTT,CASSKGQMNTEAFF
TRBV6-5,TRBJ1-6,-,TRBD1,TGTGCCAGCAGTTACTTGACAGGGGTTGAGTTACCCCTCCACTTT,CASSYLTGVELPLHF
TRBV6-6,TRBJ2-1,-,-,TGTGCCAGCAGACCTAAACTAGCAAATGAGCAGTTCTTC,CASRPKLANEQFF
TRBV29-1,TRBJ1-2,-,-,TGCAGCGTTGAGTCAGGGCCCTATGGCTACACCTTC,CSVESGPYGYTF
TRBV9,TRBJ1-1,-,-,TGTGCCAGCAGCGCCAACTTGAACACTGAAGCTTTCTTT,CASSANLNTEAFF
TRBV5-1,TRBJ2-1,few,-,TGCGCCAGCAGCTTGGAGGGACTTGAGCAGTTCTTC,CASSLEGLEQFF
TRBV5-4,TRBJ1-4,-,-,TGTGCCAGCAGCCGGAGGGGGGGGGCTAATGAAAAACTGTTTTTT,CASSRRGGANEKLFF
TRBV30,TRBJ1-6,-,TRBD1,TGTGCCTCTGCCGGGACAGGGAATTCACCCCTCCACTTT,CASAGTGNSPLHF
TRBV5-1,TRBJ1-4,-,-,TGCGCCAGCAGCGCAGACCTAGATGGCGAAAAACTGTTTTTT,CASSADLDGEKLFF
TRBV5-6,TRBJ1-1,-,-,TGTGCCAGCAGCCCCCTTACAGGGTTAAGCACTGAAGCTTTCTTT,CASSPLTGLSTEAFF
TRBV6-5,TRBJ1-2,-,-,TGTGCCTCCCGGGTCCTGAGTAACTATGGCTACACCTTC,CASRVLSNYGYTF
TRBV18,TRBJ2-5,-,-,TGTGCCAGCTCACCACAGGGGAGGGAGACCCAGTACTTC,CASSPQGRETQYF
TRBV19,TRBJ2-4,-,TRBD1,TGTGCCAGTACTAAAAGGGGGACAGATCCACTAGCCAAAAACATTCAGTACTTC,CASTKRGTDPLAKNIQYF
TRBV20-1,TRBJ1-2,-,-,TGCAGTGCTAGTTGGCAGGGATATGGCTACACCTTC,CSASWQGYGYTF
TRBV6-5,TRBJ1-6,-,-,TGTGCCACCCGTCCTCGGGTGGGGGGAAGTCCCCTCCACTTT,CATRPRVGGSPLHF
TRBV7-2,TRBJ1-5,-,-,TGTGCCAGCAAACTCACAGGGAGTGGTCAGCCCCAGCATTTT,CASKLTGSGQPQHF
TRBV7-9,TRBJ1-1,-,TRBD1,TGTGCCAGCAGCTTACGGACAGGGGGCCACACTGAAGCTTTCTTT,CASSLRTGGHTEAFF
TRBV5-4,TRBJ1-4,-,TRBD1,TGTGCCAGCAGCTTGGGCTCAATGACAGGGGGCAAACTGTTTTTT,CASSLGSMTGGKLFF
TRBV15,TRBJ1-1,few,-,TGTGCCACCACTACGGGAATCCTGAACACTGAAGCTTTCTTT,CATTTGILNTEAFF
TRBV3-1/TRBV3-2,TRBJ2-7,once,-,TGTGCCAGCAGCCAAAGGCGCAGGGGCCACGAGCAGTACTTC,CASSQRRRGHEQYF
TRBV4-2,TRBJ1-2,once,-,TGTGCCAGCAGCTCGCGCGGCGCGGCTCGGGGGGCTAGTGGGGGCTACACCTTC,CASSSRGAARGASGGYTF
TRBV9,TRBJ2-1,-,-,TGTGCCAGCAGCCCAGCAGGGTGGCGGTCCTACAATGAGCAGTTCTTC,CASSPAGWRSYNEQFF